The source of this T cell receptor beta chain is a study of T-cell reconstitution after alpha-beta-depleted transplantation in children. This clonotype was counted many times. Unique molecular identifiers were built into the TCRbeta library. MiXCR was run by TCRdb on the PCR reads, yielding one entry per CDR3 protein. The sample carries roughly 100,000 distinct CDR3 sequences, 6.5% to 8.5% recorded once. The sequenced sample was PBMCs from the stem cell graft donor, obtained from the stem cell graft. The TCR sequence derives from a human donor who donated a stem cell graft to a child with congenital amegakaryocytic thrombocytopenia.

CDR3 region: CASSSYSGIKHNEQFF. The CDR3 DNA follows: TGTGCCAGCAGCTCCTATAGCGGGATCAAACACAATGAGCAGTTCTTC. V is TRBV7-8 and J is TRBJ2-1, with 8 bases that match TRBD2. The CDR3 contains 16 residues. Per germline, CDR1 SGHVS and CDR2 FQNEAQ. V shed 4 bases, J shed 5 bases, and the junction held 10 bases outside the gene matches.